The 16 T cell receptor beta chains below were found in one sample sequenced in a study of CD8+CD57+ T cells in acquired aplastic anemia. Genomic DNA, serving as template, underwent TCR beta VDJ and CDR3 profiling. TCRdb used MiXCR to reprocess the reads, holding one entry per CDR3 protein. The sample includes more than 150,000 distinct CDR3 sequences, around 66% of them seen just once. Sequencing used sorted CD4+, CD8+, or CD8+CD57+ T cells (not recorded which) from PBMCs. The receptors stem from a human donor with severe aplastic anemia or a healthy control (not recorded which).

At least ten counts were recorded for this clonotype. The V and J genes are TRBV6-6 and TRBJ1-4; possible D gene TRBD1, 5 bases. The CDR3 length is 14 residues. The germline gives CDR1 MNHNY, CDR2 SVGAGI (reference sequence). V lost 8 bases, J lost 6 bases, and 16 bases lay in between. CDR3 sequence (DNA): TGTGCCAGCTTCACGGGGGGTTTCTATGAAAAACTGTTTTTT. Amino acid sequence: CASFTGGFYEKLFF.

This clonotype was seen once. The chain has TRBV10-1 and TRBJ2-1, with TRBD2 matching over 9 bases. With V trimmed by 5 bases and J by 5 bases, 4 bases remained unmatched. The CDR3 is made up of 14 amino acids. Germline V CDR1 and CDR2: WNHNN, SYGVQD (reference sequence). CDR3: CASSLAGDDNEQFF. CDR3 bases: TGCGCCAGCAGTTTAGCGGGAGATGACAATGAGCAGTTCTTC.

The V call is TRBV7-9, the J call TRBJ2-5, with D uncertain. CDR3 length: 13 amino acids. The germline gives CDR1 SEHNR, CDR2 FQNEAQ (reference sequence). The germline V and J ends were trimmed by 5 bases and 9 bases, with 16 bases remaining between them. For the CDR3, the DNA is TGTGCCAGCAGCCTGCGAACCCATCAGCCCCAGTACTTC. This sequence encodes CASSLRTHQPQYF.

CDR3 amino acids: CASSLAYSVYGYTF. DNA for the CDR3: TGTGCCAGCAGCTTGGCTTATTCAGTCTATGGCTACACCTTC. The J gene is TRBJ1-2, the V gene TRBV5-6; no definite D call. This CDR3 contains 14 residues. V shed 0 bases and J shed 4 bases, with 10 bases lying between them. Germline values: CDR1 SGHDT, CDR2 YYEEEE.

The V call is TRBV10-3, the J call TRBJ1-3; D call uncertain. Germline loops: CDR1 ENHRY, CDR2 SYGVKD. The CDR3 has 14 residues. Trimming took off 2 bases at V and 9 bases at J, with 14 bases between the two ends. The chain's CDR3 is CAISESSEWGTIYF. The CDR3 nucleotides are TGTGCCATCAGTGAGAGCAGCGAGTGGGGCACCATATATTTT.

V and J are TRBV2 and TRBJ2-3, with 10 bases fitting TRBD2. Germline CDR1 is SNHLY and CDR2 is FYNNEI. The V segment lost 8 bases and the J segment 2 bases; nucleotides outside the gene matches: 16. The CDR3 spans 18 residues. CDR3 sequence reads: CASAGTSARAQNTDTQYF. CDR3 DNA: TGTGCCAGCGCAGGGACTAGCGCCAGGGCCCAAAACACAGATACGCAGTATTTT. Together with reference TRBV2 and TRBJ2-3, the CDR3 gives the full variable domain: EPEVTQTPSHQVTQMGQEVILRCVPISNHLYFYWYRQILGQKVEFLVSFYNNEISEKSEIFDDQFSVERPDGSNFTLKIRSTKLEDSAMYFCASAGTSARAQNTDTQYFGPGTRLTVL.

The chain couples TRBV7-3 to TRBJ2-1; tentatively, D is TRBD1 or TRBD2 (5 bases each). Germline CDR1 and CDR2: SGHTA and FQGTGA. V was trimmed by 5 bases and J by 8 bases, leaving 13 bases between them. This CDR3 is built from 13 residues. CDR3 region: CASSEIWGYEQFF. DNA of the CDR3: TGTGCCAGCAGCGAAATATGGGGGTATGAGCAGTTCTTC. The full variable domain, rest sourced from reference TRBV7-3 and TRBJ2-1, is GAGVSQTPSNKVTEKGKYVELRCDPISGHTALYWYRQSLGQGPEFLIYFQGTGAADDSGLPNDRFFAVRPEGSVSTLKIQRTERGDSAVYLCASSEIWGYEQFFGPGTRLTVL.

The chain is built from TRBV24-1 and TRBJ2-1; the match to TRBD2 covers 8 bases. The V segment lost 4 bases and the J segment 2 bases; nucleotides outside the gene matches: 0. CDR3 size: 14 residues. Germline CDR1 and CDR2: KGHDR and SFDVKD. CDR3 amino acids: CATSEAGAYNEQFF. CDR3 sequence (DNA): TGTGCCACCAGTGAAGCGGGAGCCTACAATGAGCAGTTCTTC.

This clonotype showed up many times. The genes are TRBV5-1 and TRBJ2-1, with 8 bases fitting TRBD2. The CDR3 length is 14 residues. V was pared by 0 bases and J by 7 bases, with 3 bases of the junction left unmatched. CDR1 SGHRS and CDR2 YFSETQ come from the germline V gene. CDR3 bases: TGCGCCAGCAGCTTGGATGGGACTAGTAATGAGCAGTTCTTC. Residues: CASSLDGTSNEQFF.

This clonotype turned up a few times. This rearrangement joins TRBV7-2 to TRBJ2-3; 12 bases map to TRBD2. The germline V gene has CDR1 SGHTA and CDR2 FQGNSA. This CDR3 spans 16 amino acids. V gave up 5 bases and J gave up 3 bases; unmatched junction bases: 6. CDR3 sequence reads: CASSRTSGDITDTQYF. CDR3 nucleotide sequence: TGTGCCAGCAGCAGGACTAGCGGGGATATAACAGATACGCAGTATTTT.

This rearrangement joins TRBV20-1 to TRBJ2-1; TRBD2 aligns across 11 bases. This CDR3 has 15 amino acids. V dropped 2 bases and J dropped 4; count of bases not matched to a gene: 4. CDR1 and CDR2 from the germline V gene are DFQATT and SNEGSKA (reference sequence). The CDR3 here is CSARPGLAAYNEQFF. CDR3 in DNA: TGCAGTGCTAGACCGGGACTAGCGGCGTACAATGAGCAGTTCTTC.

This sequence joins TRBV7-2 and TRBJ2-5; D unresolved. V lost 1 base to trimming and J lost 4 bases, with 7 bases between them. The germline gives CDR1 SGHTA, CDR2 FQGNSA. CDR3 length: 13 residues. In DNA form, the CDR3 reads TGTGCCAGCAGCTTAGTGAGAGGAGAGACCCAGTACTTC. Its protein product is CASSLVRGETQYF.

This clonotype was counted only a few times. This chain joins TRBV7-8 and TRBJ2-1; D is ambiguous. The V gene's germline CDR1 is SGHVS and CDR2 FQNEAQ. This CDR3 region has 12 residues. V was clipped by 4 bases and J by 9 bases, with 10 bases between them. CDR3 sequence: CASSSLLSEQFF. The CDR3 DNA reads TGTGCCAGCAGCTCCCTTCTCAGTGAGCAGTTCTTC.

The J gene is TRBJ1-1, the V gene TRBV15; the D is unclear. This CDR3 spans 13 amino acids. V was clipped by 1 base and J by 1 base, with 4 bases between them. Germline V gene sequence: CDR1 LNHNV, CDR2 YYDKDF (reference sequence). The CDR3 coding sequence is TGTGCCACCAGCAGAGCCGGGAACACTGAAGCTTTCTTT. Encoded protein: CATSRAGNTEAFF. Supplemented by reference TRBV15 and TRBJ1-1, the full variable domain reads DAMVIQNPRYQVTQFGKPVTLSCSQTLNHNVMYWYQQKSSQAPKLLFHYYDKDFNNEADTPDNFQSRRPNTSFCFLDIRSPGLGDTAMYLCATSRAGNTEAFFGQGTRLTVV.

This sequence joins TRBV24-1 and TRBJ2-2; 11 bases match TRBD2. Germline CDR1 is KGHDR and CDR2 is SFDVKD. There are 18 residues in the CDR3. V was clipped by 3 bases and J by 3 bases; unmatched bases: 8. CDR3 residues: CATSDPSTSGAYTGELFF. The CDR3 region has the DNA TGTGCCACCAGTGATCCTTCGACTAGCGGGGCCTACACCGGGGAGCTGTTTTTT.

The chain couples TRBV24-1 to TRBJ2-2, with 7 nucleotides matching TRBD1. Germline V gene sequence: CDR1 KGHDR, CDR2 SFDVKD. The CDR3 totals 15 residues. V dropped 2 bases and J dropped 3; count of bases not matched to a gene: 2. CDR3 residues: CATSDSGQHTGELFF. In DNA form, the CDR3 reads TGTGCCACCAGTGATTCGGGACAGCACACCGGGGAGCTGTTTTTT.